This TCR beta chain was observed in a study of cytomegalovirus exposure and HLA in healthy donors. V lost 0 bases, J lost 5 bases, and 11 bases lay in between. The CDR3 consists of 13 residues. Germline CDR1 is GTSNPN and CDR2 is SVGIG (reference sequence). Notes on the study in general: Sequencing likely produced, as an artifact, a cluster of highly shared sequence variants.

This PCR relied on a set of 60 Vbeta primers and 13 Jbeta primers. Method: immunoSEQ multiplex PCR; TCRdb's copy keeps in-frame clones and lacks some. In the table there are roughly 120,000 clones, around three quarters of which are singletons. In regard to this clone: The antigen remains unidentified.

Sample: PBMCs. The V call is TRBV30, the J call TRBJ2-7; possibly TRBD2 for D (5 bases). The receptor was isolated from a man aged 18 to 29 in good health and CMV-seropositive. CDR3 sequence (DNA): TGTGCCTGGAGTGTAAGAGCCGGGGACGAGCAGTACTTC. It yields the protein CAWSVRAGDEQYF.